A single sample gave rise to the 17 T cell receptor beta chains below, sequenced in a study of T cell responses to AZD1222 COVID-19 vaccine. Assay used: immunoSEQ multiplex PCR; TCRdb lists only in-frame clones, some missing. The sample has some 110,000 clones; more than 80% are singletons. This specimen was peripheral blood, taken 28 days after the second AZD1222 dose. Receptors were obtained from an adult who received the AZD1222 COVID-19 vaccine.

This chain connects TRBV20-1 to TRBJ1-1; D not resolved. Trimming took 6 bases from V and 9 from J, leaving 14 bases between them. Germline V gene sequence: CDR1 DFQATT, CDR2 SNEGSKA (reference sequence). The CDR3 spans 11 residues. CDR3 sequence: CSARSETKAFF. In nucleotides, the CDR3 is TGCAGTGCCCGCAGTGAAACTAAAGCTTTCTTT.

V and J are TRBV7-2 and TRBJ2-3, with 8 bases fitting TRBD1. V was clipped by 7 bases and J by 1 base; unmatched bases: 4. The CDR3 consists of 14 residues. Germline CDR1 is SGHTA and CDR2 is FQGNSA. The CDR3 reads CASKAGQGTDTQYF. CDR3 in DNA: TGTGCCAGCAAGGCGGGACAGGGCACAGATACGCAGTATTTT.

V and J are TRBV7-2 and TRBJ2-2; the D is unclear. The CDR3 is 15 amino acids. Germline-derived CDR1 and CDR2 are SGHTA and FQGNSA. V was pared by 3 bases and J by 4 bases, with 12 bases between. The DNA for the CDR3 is TGTGCCAGCAGCTTCTCACGACAAGCCACCGGGGAGCTGTTTTTT. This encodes CASSFSRQATGELFF.

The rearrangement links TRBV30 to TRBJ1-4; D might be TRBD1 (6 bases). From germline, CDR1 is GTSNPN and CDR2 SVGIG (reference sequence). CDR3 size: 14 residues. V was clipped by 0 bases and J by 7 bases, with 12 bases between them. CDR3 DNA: TGTGCCTGGAGTGTCGGTGGAGGGGGTGAAAAACTGTTTTTT. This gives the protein CAWSVGGGGEKLFF.

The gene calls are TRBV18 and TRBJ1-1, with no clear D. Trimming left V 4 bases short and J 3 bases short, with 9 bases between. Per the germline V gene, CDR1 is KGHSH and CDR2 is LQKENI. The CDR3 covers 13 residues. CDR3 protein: CASSRNSDTEAFF. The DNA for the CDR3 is TGTGCCAGCTCACGGAACTCAGACACTGAAGCTTTCTTT. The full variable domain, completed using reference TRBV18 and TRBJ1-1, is NAGVMQNPRHLVRRRGQEARLRCSPMKGHSHVYWYRQLPEEGLKFMVYLQKENIIDESGMPKERFSAEFPKEGPSILRIQQVVRGDSAAYFCASSRNSDTEAFFGQGTRLTVV.

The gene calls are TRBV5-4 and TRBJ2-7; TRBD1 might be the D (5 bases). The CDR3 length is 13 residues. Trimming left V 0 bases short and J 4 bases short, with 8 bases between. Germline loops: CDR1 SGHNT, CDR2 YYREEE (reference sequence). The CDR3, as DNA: TGTGCCAGCAGCTTGGTCTCAGGGTACGAGCAGTACTTC. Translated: CASSLVSGYEQYF. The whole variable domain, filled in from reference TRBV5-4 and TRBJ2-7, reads ETGVTQSPTHLIKTRGQQVTLRCSSQSGHNTVSWYQQALGQGPQFIFQYYREEENGRGNFPPRFSGLQFPNYSSELNVNALELDDSALYLCASSLVSGYEQYFGPGTRLTVT.

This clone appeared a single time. CDR3 in amino acids: CASSRGELYEQYF. The CDR3 DNA sequence: TGTGCCAGCAGTCGGGGGGAGCTCTACGAGCAGTACTTC. The chain uses TRBV27 and TRBJ2-7; 7 nucleotides align to TRBD2. This CDR3 contains 13 residues. Germline V gives CDR1 MNHEY, CDR2 SMNVEV (reference sequence). V dropped 5 bases and J dropped 3; count of bases not matched to a gene: 4.

CDR3 sequence (DNA): TGTGCCAGCAGGGGACGGAACTACGAGCAGTACTTC. Amino acid sequence: CASRGRNYEQYF. The chain has TRBV12-3 or TRBV12-4 and TRBJ2-7; D may be TRBD1 or TRBD2 (5 bases each). This CDR3 is 12 amino acids long. Trimming removed 6 bases at V and 3 bases at J, with 9 bases between.

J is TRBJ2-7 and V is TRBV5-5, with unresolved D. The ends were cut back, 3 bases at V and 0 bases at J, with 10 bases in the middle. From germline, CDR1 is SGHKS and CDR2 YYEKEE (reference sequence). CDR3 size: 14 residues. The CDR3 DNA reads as TGTGCCAGCAGCTACACAGACATCTCCTACGAGCAGTACTTC. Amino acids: CASSYTDISYEQYF.

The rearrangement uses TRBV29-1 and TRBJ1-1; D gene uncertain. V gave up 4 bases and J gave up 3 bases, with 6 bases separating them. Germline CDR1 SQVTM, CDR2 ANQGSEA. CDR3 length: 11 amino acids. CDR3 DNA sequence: TGCAGCGTTGGGGTGGACACTGAAGCTTTCTTT. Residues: CSVGVDTEAFF.

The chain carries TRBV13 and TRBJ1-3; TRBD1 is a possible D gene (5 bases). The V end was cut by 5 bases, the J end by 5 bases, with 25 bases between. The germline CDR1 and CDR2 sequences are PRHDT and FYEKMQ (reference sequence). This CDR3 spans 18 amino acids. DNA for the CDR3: TGTGCCAGCAGCAAACTCCCAGGGACGTCGGAGGGGAGAAACACCATATATTTT. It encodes CASSKLPGTSEGRNTIYF.

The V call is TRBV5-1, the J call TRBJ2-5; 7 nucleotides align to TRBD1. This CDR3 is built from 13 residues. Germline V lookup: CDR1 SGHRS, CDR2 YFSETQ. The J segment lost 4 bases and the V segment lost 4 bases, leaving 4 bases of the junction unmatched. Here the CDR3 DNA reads TGCGCCAGCAGCGACGCAGGGGGAGAGACCCAGTACTTC. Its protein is CASSDAGGETQYF.

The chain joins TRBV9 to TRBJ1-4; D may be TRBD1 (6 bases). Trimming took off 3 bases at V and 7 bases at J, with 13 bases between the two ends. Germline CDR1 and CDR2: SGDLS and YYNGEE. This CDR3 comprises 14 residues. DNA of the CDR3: TGTGCCAGCAGCGGGGACACCCTAGGTGAAAAACTGTTTTTT. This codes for CASSGDTLGEKLFF.

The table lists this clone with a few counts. The CDR3 DNA sequence: TGCGCCAGCAGCTCCGTCAGGGGCGTTAATGAAAAACTGTTTTTT. Protein sequence: CASSSVRGVNEKLFF. The chain employs TRBV5-1 and TRBJ1-4; a possible D gene is TRBD1 (6 bases). The CDR3 has 15 amino acids. Trimming left V 3 bases short and J 4 bases short, with 13 bases between. Germline CDR1 reads SGHRS; CDR2 reads YFSETQ.

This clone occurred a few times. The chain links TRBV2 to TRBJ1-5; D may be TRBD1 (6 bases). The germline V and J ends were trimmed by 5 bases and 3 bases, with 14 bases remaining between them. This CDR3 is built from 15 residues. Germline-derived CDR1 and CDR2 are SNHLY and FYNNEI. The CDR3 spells CASSKTQGNNQPQHF. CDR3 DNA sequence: TGTGCCAGCAGTAAGACACAGGGAAACAATCAGCCCCAGCATTTT.

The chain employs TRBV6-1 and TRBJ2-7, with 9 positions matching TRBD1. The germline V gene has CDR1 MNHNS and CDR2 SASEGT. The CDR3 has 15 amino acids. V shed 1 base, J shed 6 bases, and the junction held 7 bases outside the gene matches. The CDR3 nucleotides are TGTGCCAGCAGTGAAGTACAGGGGGCTATAGGCGAGCAGTACTTC. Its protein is CASSEVQGAIGEQYF.

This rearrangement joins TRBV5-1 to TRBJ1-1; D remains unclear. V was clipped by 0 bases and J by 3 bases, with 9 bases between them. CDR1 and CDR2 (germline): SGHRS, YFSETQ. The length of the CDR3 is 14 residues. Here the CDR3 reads CASSLVEVDTEAFF. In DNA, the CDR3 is TGCGCCAGCAGCTTGGTTGAGGTAGACACTGAAGCTTTCTTT.